These 7 T cell receptor beta chains were sequenced from one sample in a study of glioma-infiltrating T cells. TCR alpha and beta CDR3 regions were amplified from RNA using iRepertoire nested multiplex PCR. TCRdb recomputed calls from the multiplex PCR reads with MiXCR, one row per CDR3 protein. The repertoire has approximately 110,000 distinct CDR3 sequences, roughly 24% of them found once; the top ten carry roughly 15%. Specimen: glioma tissue, nonneoplastic brain tissue, or PBMCs (not recorded which). The source of these receptors is a human donor with low-grade glioma or glioblastoma, undergoing nonglioma brain surgery, or in good health (not recorded which).

This clonotype was seen at least ten times. This chain connects TRBV6-1 to TRBJ2-5, with D unclear. Germline loops: CDR1 MNHNS, CDR2 SASEGT. The CDR3 is made up of 12 amino acids. V was pared by 8 bases and J by 5 bases, with 12 bases between. The CDR3 DNA reads as TGTGCCAGCGGCAGGCCCCGGGAGACCCAGTACTTC. This encodes CASGRPRETQYF.

This clonotype turned up a few times. V is TRBV29-1 and J is TRBJ2-3; 8 nucleotides match TRBD1. Germline values: CDR1 SQVTM, CDR2 ANQGSEA. V lost 4 bases to trimming and J lost 2 bases; unmatched junction nucleotides: 5. This CDR3 contains 14 residues. CDR3 residues: CSVGGQENTDTQYF. In DNA form, the CDR3 reads TGCAGCGTTGGGGGACAGGAGAACACAGATACGCAGTATTTT.

J is TRBJ2-7 and V is TRBV29-1, with 8 bases identical to TRBD2. This CDR3 has 12 amino acids. The ends lost 6 bases at V and 4 bases at J; junction bases unmatched: 5. CDR1 and CDR2 (germline): SQVTM, ANQGSEA. CDR3 sequence: CSVLAGGYEQYF. The CDR3 DNA reads TGCAGCGTCCTAGCGGGTGGTTACGAGCAGTACTTC.

The chain couples TRBV7-2 to TRBJ2-7, with 8 bases aligning to TRBD2. Germline V gene data show CDR1 as SGHTA and CDR2 as FQGNSA. This CDR3 is 15 amino acids long. V was clipped by 0 bases and J by 6 bases; unmatched bases: 7. The CDR3 DNA follows: TGTGCCAGCAGCTTAGCGACTAGCGTCACCTGCGAGCAGTACTTC. It translates to CASSLATSVTCEQYF.

This clonotype was seen many times. The chain uses TRBV5-1 and TRBJ2-3; tentatively, D is TRBD2 (6 bases). CDR3 size: 14 residues. The V and J ends lost 0 bases and 4 bases respectively, with 9 bases between them. Germline values: CDR1 SGHRS, CDR2 YFSETQ. CDR3 in amino acids: CASSLGLDADTQYF. The CDR3 nucleotides are TGCGCCAGCAGCTTGGGACTAGATGCAGATACGCAGTATTTT.

This clonotype came up a few times. The V gene is TRBV29-1, the J gene TRBJ2-5, with unresolved D. The germline gives CDR1 SQVTM, CDR2 ANQGSEA. V lost 7 bases to trimming and J lost 5 bases, with 11 bases between them. The length of the CDR3 is 11 residues. In DNA form, the CDR3 reads TGCAGCGCCGGACCCCGGGAGACCCAGTACTTC. This sequence encodes CSAGPRETQYF. Combining the CDR3 with reference TRBV29-1 and TRBJ2-5 gives the whole variable domain SAVISQKPSRDICQRGTSLTIQCQVDSQVTMMFWYRQQPGQSLTLIATANQGSEATYESGFVIDKFPISRPNLTFSTLTVSNMSPEDSSIYLCSAGPRETQYFGPGTRLLVL.

Points on this clonotype: A single base separates this from a much larger clone, so it may be a read error. The chain employs TRBV20-1 and TRBJ2-5; D is possibly TRBD1 or TRBD2 (7 bases each). V dropped 3 bases and J dropped 9 bases, with 17 bases sitting between them. CDR1 and CDR2 (germline): DFQATT, SNEGSKA (reference sequence). The CDR3 is 13 amino acids. For the CDR3, the DNA is TGCAGTGCTAGTAGTGACAGGGAGGGGGCCCAGTACTTC. This codes for CSASSDREGAQYF.